Sequencing of this T cell receptor beta chain was carried out in a study of T cell responses to AZD1222 COVID-19 vaccine. Turning to the study itself: The analysis combined second doses at about 4 or about 12 weeks.

TCRdb's copy holds only in-frame clones and misses some; the assay was immunoSEQ multiplex PCR. The table shows 170,000 or so clones, with 90% occurring only once. The CDR3 length is 11 residues. The ends were cut back, 2 bases at V and 13 bases at J, with 11 bases in the middle. Germline values: CDR1 ENHRY, CDR2 SYGVKD. General study results and limits: Clonal diversity was possibly underestimated; the donors were predominantly white British and more often female. Targeting of unmutated variant regions was reportedly seen in nearly half of spike-specific TCRs. Compared with day 0, the breadth and depth of the Spike-specific TCR repertoire rose significantly after two doses of AZD1222.

Remarks on this clone: Antigen: not known.

This specimen consisted of peripheral blood, obtained on day 0 of AZD1222 vaccination. This TCR derives from an adult in good health. V and J are TRBV10-3 and TRBJ1-1; the D is unclear. The CDR3 sequence is CAISEGLRLFF. The DNA for the CDR3 is TGTGCCATCAGTGAGGGGTTGCGGCTTTTCTTT.